The source of this TCR beta chain is a study of blood T cell repertoires in COVID-19. Whole-study context: Samples came from the United States, Italy and Spain, spanning acute and convalescent COVID-19. T cells, B-cell-depleted T cells, or PBMCs provided the cDNA or gDNA that served as material.

In the study's own analysis: Counts of nucleated cells, estimated from reference gene primer amplification, were obtained. TCRdb's table, derived via immunoSEQ multiplex PCR, lists solely in-frame clones and lacks some. V and J calls and clone size come straight from that table; D and trimming were deduced from the DNA. There are around 98,000 clones in the sample; about 80% occur only once, and around 22% lies in the top ten. Sequencing used peripheral blood. The origin of this receptor is a man in his 70s with acute or convalescent COVID-19.

This chain's CDR3 is CASSGTGEEKEHF. The CDR3 nucleotides are TGTGCCAGCAGTGGGACAGGGGAGGAAAAGGAGCATTTT. The rearrangement joins TRBV2 to TRBJ1-5, with 9 bases fitting TRBD1. V shed 4 bases and J 14 bases; nucleotides not matched to a gene: 9. Per the germline V gene, CDR1 is SNHLY and CDR2 is FYNNEI. The CDR3 extends over 13 amino acids. Full variable domain (outside the CDR3, taken from reference TRBV2 and TRBJ1-5): EPEVTQTPSHQVTQMGQEVILRCVPISNHLYFYWYRQILGQKVEFLVSFYNNEISEKSEIFDDQFSVERPDGSNFTLKIRSTKLEDSAMYFCASSGTGEEKEHFGDGTRLSIL.